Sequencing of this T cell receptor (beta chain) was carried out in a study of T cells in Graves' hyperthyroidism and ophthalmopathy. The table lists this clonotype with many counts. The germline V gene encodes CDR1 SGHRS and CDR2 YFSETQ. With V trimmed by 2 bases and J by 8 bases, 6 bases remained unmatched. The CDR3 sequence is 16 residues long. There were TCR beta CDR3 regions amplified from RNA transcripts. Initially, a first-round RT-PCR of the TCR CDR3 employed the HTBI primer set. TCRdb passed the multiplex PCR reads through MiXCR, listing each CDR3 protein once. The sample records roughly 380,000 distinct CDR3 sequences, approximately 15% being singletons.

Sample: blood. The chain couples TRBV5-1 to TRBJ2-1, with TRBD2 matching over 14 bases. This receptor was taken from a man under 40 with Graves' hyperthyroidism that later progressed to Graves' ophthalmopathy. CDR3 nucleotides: TGCGCCAGCAGCTTTGGGACTAGCGGGGGTCGGGATGAGCAGTTCTTC. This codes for CASSFGTSGGRDEQFF. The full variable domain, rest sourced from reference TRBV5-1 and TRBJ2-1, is KAGVTQTPRYLIKTRGQQVTLSCSPISGHRSVSWYQQTPGQGLQFLFEYFSETQRNKGNFPGRFSGRQFSNSRSEMNVSTLELGDSALYLCASSFGTSGGRDEQFFGPGTRLTVL.